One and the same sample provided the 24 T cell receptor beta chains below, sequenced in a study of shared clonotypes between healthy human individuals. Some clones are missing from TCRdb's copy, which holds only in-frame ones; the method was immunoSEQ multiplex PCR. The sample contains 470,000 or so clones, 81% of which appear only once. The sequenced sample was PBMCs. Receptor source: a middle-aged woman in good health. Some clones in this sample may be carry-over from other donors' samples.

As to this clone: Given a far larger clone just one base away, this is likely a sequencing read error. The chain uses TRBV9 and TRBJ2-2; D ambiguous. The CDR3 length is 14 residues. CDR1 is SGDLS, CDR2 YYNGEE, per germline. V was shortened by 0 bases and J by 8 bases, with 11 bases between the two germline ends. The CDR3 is CASSVEWTAGELFF. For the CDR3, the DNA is TGTGCCAGCAGCGTAGAGTGGACCGCGGGGGAGCTGTTTTTT. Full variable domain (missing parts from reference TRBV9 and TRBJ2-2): DSGVTQTPKHLITATGQRVTLRCSPRSGDLSVYWYQQSLDQGLQFLIQYYNGEERAKGNILERFSAQQFPDLHSELNLSSLELGDSALYFCASSVEWTAGELFFGEGSRLTVL.

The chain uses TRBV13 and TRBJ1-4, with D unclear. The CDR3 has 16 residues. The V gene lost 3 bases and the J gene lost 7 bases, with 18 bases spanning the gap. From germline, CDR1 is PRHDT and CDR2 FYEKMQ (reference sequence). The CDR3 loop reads CASSFQSRSGIEKLFF. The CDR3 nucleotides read TGTGCCAGCAGCTTTCAAAGCCGATCGGGTATTGAAAAACTGTTTTTT.

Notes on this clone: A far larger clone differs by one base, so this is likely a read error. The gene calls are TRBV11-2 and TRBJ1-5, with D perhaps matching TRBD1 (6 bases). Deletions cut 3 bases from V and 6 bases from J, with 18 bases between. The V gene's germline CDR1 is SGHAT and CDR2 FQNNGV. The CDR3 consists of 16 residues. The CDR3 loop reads CASSFGGVGGGQPQHF. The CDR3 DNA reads TGTGCCAGCAGCTTTGGGGGAGTGGGGGGCGGTCAGCCCCAGCATTTT.

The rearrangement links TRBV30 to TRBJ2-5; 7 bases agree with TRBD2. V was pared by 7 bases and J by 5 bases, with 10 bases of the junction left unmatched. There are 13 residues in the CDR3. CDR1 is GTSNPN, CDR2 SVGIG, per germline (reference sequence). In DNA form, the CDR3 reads TGTGCCTTTATGGGGCGGGAGTTGGAGACCCAGTACTTC. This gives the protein CAFMGRELETQYF.

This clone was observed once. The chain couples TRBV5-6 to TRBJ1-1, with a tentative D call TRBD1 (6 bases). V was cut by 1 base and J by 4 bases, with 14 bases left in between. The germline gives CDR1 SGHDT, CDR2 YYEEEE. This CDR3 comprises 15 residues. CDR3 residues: CASSLLAGAGTEAFF. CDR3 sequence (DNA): TGTGCCAGCAGCTTGTTGGCAGGGGCGGGCACTGAAGCTTTCTTT.

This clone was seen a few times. CDR3 protein: CASSLSPGTRGEQFF. For the CDR3, the DNA is TGTGCCAGCAGCTTATCACCGGGGACACGGGGAGAGCAGTTCTTC. The chain employs TRBV7-2 and TRBJ2-1; possibly TRBD1 for D (6 bases). Germline CDR1 is SGHTA and CDR2 is FQGNSA. Trimming stripped 2 bases from V and 10 bases from J, with 18 bases between. This CDR3 has 15 amino acids.

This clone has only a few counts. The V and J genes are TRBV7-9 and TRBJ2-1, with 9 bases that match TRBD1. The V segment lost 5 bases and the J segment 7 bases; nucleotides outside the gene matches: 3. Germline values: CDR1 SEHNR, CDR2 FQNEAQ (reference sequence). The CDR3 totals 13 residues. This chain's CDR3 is CASSTGQGNEQFF. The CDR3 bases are TGTGCCAGCAGCACCGGACAGGGGAATGAGCAGTTCTTC. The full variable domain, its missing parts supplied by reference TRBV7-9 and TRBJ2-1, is DTGVSQNPRHKITKRGQNVTFRCDPISEHNRLYWYRQTLGQGPEFLTYFQNEAQLEKSRLLSDRFSAERPKGSFSTLEIQRTEQGDSAMYLCASSTGQGNEQFFGPGTRLTVL.

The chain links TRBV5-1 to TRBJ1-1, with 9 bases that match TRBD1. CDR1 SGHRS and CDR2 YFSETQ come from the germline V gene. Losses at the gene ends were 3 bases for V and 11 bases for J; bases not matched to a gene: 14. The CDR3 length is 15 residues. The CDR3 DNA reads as TGCGCCAGCAGCTGGGGACAGGGTTTACCAACCGAGGCTTTCTTT. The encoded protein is CASSWGQGLPTEAFF.

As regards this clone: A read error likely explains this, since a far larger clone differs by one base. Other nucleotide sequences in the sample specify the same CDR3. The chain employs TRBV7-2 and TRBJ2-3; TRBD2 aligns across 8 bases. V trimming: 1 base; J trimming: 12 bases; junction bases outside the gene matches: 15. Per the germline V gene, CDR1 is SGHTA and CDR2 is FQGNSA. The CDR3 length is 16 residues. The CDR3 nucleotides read TGTGCCAGCAGCTTAGTAGGGGGTAGCGGGGTGGTGACACAGTATTTT. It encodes CASSLVGGSGVVTQYF.

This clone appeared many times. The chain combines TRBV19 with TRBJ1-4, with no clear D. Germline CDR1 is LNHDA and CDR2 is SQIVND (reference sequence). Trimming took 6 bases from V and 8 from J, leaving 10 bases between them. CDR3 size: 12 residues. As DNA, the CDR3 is TGTGCCAGTAGCTCCCGGGGAGAAAAACTGTTTTTT. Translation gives CASSSRGEKLFF.

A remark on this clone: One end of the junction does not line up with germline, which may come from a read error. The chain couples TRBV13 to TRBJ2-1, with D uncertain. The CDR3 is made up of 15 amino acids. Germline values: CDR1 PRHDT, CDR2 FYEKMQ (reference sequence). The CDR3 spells CAGSLSWLSYNEQFF. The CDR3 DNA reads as TGTGCCGGCAGCTTATCGTGGCTATCATACAATGAGCAGTTCTTC.

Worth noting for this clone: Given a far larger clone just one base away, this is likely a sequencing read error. The CDR3 DNA sequence: TGCGCCAGCAGCCCGGAAGGAAGCCGTAACTATGGCTACACCTTC. Amino acid sequence: CASSPEGSRNYGYTF. The V gene is TRBV5-1, the J gene TRBJ1-2; no clear D. Looked up from germline, CDR1 is SGHRS and CDR2 is YFSETQ. The CDR3 consists of 15 residues. V dropped 4 bases and J dropped 1 base, with 14 bases sitting between them.

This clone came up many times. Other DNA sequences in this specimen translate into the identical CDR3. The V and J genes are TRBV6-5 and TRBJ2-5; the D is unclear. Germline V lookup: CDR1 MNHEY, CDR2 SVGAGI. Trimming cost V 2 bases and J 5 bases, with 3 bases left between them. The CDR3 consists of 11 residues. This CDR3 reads CASSYGETQYF. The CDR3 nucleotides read TGTGCCAGCAGTTACGGGGAGACCCAGTACTTC.

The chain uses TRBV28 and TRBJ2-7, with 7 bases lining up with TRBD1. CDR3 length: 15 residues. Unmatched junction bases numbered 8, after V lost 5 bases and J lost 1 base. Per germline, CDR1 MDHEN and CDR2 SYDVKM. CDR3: CASSPMKTGSYEQYF. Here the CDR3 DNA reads TGTGCCAGCAGTCCGATGAAGACAGGGTCCTACGAGCAGTACTTC.

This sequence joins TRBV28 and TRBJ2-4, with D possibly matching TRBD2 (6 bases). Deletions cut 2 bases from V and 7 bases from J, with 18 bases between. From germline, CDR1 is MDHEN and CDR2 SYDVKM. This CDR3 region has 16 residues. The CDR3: CASSLTGDRLGNIQYF. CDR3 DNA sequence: TGTGCCAGCAGTTTAACGGGGGACCGACTTGGGAACATTCAGTACTTC.

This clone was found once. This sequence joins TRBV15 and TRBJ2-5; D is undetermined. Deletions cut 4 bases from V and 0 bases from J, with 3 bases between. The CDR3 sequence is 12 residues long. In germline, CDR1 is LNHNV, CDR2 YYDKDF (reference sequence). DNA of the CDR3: TGTGCCACCAGCACATACCAAGAGACCCAGTACTTC. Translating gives CATSTYQETQYF.

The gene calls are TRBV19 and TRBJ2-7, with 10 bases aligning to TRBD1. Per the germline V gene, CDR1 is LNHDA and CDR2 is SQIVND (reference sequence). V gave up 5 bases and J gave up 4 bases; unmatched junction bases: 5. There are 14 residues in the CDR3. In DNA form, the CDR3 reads TGTGCCAGTAGTGTGGACAGGGGGAGTTACGAGCAGTACTTC. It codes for CASSVDRGSYEQYF.

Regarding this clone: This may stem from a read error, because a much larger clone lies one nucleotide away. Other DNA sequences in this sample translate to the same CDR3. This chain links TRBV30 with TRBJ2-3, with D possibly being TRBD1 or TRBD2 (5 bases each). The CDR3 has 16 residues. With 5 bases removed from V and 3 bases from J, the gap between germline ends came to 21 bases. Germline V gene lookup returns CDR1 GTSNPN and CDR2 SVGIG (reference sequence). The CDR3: CAWGTGEGASTDTQYF. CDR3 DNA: TGTGCCTGGGGGACCGGAGAGGGAGCTTCAACAGATACGCAGTATTTT.

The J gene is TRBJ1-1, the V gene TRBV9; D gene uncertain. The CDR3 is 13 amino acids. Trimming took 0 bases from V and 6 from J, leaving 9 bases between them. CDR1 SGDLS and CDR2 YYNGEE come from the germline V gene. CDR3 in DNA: TGTGCCAGCAGCGTAGGGTTCGCGGCTGAAGCTTTCTTT. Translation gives CASSVGFAAEAFF.

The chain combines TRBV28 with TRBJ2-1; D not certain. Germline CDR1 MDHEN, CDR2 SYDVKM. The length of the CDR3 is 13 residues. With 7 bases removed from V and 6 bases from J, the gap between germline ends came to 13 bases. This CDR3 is CASILPGVNEQFF. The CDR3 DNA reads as TGTGCCAGCATCCTCCCTGGGGTCAATGAGCAGTTCTTC.

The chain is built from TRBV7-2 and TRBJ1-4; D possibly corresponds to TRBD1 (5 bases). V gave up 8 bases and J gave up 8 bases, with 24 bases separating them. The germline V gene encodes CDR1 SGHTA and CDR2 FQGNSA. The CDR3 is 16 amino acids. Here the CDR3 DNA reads TGTGCCAGCTGCCTCGACCCTGGGGCATTGAGGGAAAAACTGTTTTTT. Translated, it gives CASCLDPGALREKLFF.

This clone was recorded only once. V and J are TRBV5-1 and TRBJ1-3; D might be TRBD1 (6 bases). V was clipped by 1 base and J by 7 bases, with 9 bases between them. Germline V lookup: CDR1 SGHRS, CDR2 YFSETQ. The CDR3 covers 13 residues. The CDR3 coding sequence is TGCGCCAGCAGCTTGACAGGGTCGAACACCATATATTTT. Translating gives CASSLTGSNTIYF. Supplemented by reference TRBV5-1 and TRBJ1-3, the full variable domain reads KAGVTQTPRYLIKTRGQQVTLSCSPISGHRSVSWYQQTPGQGLQFLFEYFSETQRNKGNFPGRFSGRQFSNSRSEMNVSTLELGDSALYLCASSLTGSNTIYFGEGSWLTVV.

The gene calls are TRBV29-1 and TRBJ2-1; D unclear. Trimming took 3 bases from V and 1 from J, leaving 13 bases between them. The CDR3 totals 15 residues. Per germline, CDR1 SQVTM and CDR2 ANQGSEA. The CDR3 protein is CSVEGGIRSYNEQFF. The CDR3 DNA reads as TGCAGCGTTGAGGGTGGGATAAGGTCCTACAATGAGCAGTTCTTC.

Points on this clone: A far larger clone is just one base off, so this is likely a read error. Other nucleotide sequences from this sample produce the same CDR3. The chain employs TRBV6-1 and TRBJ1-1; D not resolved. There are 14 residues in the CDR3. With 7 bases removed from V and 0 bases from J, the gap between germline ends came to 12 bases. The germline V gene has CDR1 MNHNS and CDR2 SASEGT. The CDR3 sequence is CASTLEPLNTEAFF. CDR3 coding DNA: TGTGCCAGCACACTGGAACCTCTGAACACTGAAGCTTTCTTT.